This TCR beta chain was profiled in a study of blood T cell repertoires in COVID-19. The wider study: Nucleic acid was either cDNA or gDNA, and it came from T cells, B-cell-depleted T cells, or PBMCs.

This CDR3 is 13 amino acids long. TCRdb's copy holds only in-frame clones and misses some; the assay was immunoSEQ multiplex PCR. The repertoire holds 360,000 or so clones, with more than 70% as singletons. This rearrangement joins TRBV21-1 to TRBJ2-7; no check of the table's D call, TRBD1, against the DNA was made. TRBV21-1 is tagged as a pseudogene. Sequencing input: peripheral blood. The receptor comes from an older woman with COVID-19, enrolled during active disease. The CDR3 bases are TGTGCCAGCAGCAAGGACAATCCCTACGAGCAGTACTTC. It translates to CASSKDNPYEQYF.